This T cell receptor beta chain originates from a study of OX40 agonist ivuxolimab in advanced cancers. Profiling relied on immunoSEQ multiplex PCR, and the TCRdb table lists in-frame clones only, not all of them. The sample lists roughly 100,000 clones, roughly nine tenths occurring once. Losses at the gene ends were 0 bases for V and 2 bases for J; bases not matched to a gene: 13. The CDR3 consists of 18 residues. Germline CDR1 is SGHRS and CDR2 is YFSETQ. The sample was CD4+ or CD8+ T cells sorted from blood, taken in a trial of the OX40 agonist ivuxolimab. This TCR was sampled from an adult with an advanced solid tumor such as melanoma, head and neck, liver or kidney cancer. This chain uses TRBV5-1 with TRBJ2-5, with 7 bases identical to TRBD1. This CDR3 reads CASSLVRWDTGAQETQYF. As DNA, the CDR3 is TGCGCCAGCAGCTTGGTGCGCTGGGATACAGGGGCTCAAGAGACCCAGTACTTC.